A single sample is the source of the 17 T cell receptor beta chains below, sequenced in a study of blood T cell repertoires in COVID-19. Clones were read by immunoSEQ multiplex PCR, and TCRdb kept only the in-frame ones, dropping some. The sample has about 160,000 clones, approximately 87% seen once. Sequenced input: PBMCs or T cells enriched from blood (not recorded which). The source is a woman aged 45 to 65 who had recovered from COVID-19.

This rearrangement joins TRBV29-1 to TRBJ2-5, with 9 bases matching TRBD1. The CDR3 covers 14 residues. V was pared by 3 bases and J by 1 base, with 3 bases of the junction left unmatched. Looked up from germline, CDR1 is SQVTM and CDR2 is ANQGSEA. CDR3 sequence reads: CSVDVGQGQETQYF. CDR3 DNA sequence: TGCAGCGTTGACGTGGGACAGGGCCAAGAGACCCAGTACTTC.

The chain recombines TRBV19 with TRBJ1-4; TRBD1 matches 7 bases. The CDR3 spans 16 residues. After removal of 5 bases from V and 8 bases from J, the junction contained 14 bases not matched to a gene. The V gene's germline CDR1 is LNHDA and CDR2 SQIVND (reference sequence). As DNA, the CDR3 is TGTGCCAGTAGTGTTAACAGGGGCCGAGGAGACGAAAAACTGTTTTTT. It specifies CASSVNRGRGDEKLFF.

V and J are TRBV28 and TRBJ1-4; 11 bases align to TRBD1. The ends lost 4 bases at V and 6 bases at J; junction bases unmatched: 4. Germline loops: CDR1 MDHEN, CDR2 SYDVKM. This CDR3 is 15 amino acids long. CDR3 nucleotide sequence: TGTGCCAGCAGTTCGCCGGGACAGGGGGATGAAAAACTGTTTTTT. Protein sequence: CASSSPGQGDEKLFF.

The chain uses TRBV7-3 and TRBJ2-1, with 11 bases that match TRBD2. Trimming at V came to 5 bases and at J to 9 bases, leaving 6 bases not matched to a gene. The CDR3 extends over 14 amino acids. CDR1 and CDR2 (germline): SGHTA, FQGTGA. CDR3 region: CASSISGGAGEQFF. The CDR3 DNA reads TGTGCCAGCAGCATTAGCGGGGGGGCCGGTGAGCAGTTCTTC.

CDR3 loop: CASSFLAEETQYF. CDR3 DNA: TGTGCCAGCAGTTTCTTGGCAGAAGAGACCCAGTACTTC. The genes are TRBV12-3 or TRBV12-4 and TRBJ2-5; D ambiguous. CDR3 length: 13 residues. V lost 3 bases and J lost 3, with 8 bases in between.

This chain connects TRBV7-2 to TRBJ1-2; 9 bases align to TRBD1. In germline, CDR1 is SGHTA, CDR2 FQGNSA. V gave up 1 base and J gave up 4 bases; unmatched junction bases: 1. This CDR3 has 14 residues. CDR3 sequence: CASSLGTGAYGYTF. DNA of the CDR3: TGTGCCAGCAGCTTAGGGACAGGGGCCTATGGCTACACCTTC.

The chain combines TRBV2 with TRBJ2-2; D gene ambiguous. The CDR3 totals 17 residues. Trimming removed 5 bases at V and 4 bases at J, with 20 bases between. Looked up from germline, CDR1 is SNHLY and CDR2 is FYNNEI. Here the CDR3 DNA reads TGTGCCAGCAGTCCGCCCCGACTCAACCCGATCACCGGGGAGCTGTTTTTT. Its translation: CASSPPRLNPITGELFF.

The chain has TRBV2 and TRBJ2-7; 9 bases align to TRBD2. The germline gives CDR1 SNHLY, CDR2 FYNNEI. V trimming: 4 bases; J trimming: 4 bases; junction bases outside the gene matches: 5. This CDR3 is 14 amino acids long. The CDR3 loop is CASSARAGGYEQYV. Here the CDR3 DNA reads TGTGCCAGCAGTGCACGTGCGGGAGGGTACGAGCAGTACGTC.

This clone has just a few counts. This chain joins TRBV2 and TRBJ2-7, with 8 positions matching TRBD2. The ends lost 3 bases at V and 5 bases at J; junction bases unmatched: 15. Germline assignment: CDR1 SNHLY and CDR2 FYNNEI. There are 17 residues in the CDR3. CDR3 nucleotides: TGTGCCAGCAGTGAGGAGGTAGCGGGATGGGATTCCCACGAGCAGTACGTC. This codes for CASSEEVAGWDSHEQYV.

The V gene is TRBV28, the J gene TRBJ1-2, with 8 bases lining up with TRBD1. V shed 5 bases and J 4 bases; nucleotides not matched to a gene: 9. CDR1 is MDHEN, CDR2 SYDVKM, per germline. The CDR3 is 15 residues long. The CDR3 coding sequence is TGTGCCAGCAGTCGAGGCGCAGGGGGCGGCTATGGCTACACCTTC. Encoded protein: CASSRGAGGGYGYTF.

The chain uses TRBV5-1 and TRBJ2-5, with TRBD1 matching over 11 bases. J lost 5 bases, V lost 0 bases, and 0 bases had no gene match. This CDR3 has 14 residues. CDR1 and CDR2 (germline): SGHRS, YFSETQ. CDR3 DNA sequence: TGCGCCAGCAGCTTGGGGGACAGGGGGGAGACCCAGTACTTC. This encodes CASSLGDRGETQYF.

This sequence joins TRBV30 and TRBJ2-7, with TRBD1 matching over 10 bases. This CDR3 contains 12 residues. Germline assignment: CDR1 GTSNPN and CDR2 SVGIG (reference sequence). V shed 7 bases, J shed 5 bases, and the junction held 5 bases outside the gene matches. Written as DNA, the CDR3 is TGTGCCTACTCGACAGGGGGCCACGAGCAGTACGTC. Translated: CAYSTGGHEQYV.

This sequence joins TRBV9 and TRBJ1-3; no definite D call. Looked up from germline, CDR1 is SGDLS and CDR2 is YYNGEE. With 0 bases removed from V and 4 bases from J, the gap between germline ends came to 11 bases. The CDR3 runs to 15 residues. CDR3 in DNA: TGTGCCAGCAGCGTAGAATCTGTCTCCGGAAACACCATATATTTT. Protein product: CASSVESVSGNTIYF.

As DNA, the CDR3 is TGTGCCAGCAGCTTGGCCGTTTTGGGACTCTATGGCTACACCTTC. It translates to CASSLAVLGLYGYTF. This chain uses TRBV5-6 with TRBJ1-2; D may be TRBD1 (5 bases). Trimming took off 0 bases at V and 4 bases at J, with 13 bases between the two ends. The CDR3 sequence is 15 residues long. The germline V gene has CDR1 SGHDT and CDR2 YYEEEE.

The rearrangement uses TRBV11-2 and TRBJ2-7; D may be TRBD2 (6 bases). The CDR3 is 14 amino acids. Germline CDR1 reads SGHAT; CDR2 reads FQNNGV. V was clipped by 1 base and J by 5 bases, with 12 bases between them. CDR3 in amino acids: CASSLGGLVNEQYV. Here the CDR3 DNA reads TGTGCCAGCAGCTTAGGGGGACTGGTAAACGAGCAGTACGTC.

The CDR3 is CASSLSRGGEQFF. CDR3 sequence (DNA): TGTGCCAGCAGCTTAAGTAGGGGAGGTGAGCAGTTCTTC. The chain is built from TRBV7-2 and TRBJ2-1; D might be TRBD2 (6 bases). The CDR3 runs 13 residues. Per the germline V gene, CDR1 is SGHTA and CDR2 is FQGNSA. Trimming left V 2 bases short and J 9 bases short, with 11 bases between.

This chain uses TRBV30 with TRBJ2-5; D is possibly TRBD1 (6 bases). The germline V gene encodes CDR1 GTSNPN and CDR2 SVGIG (reference sequence). The CDR3 totals 14 residues. Trimming pared 8 bases from V and 4 bases from J, leaving 20 bases between. For the CDR3, the DNA is TGTGCCGTCCGCCTCTGGACAGAAATAGAGACCCAGTACTTC. It specifies CAVRLWTEIETQYF.